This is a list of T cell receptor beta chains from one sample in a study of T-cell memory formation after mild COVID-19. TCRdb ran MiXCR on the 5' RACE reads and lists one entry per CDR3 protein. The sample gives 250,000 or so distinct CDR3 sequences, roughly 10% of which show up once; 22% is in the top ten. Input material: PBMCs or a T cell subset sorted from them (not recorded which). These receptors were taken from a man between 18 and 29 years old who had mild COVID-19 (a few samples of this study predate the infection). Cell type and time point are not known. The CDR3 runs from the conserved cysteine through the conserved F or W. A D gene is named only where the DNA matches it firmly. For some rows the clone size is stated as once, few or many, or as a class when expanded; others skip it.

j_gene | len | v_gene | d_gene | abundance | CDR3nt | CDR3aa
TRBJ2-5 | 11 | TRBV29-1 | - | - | TGCAGCGTTAACGGGGAAGAGACCCAGTACTTC | CSVNGEETQYF
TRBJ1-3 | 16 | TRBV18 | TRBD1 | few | TGTGCCAGCTCAGACGGACAGGGCATCTCTGGAAACACCATATATTTT | CASSDGQGISGNTIYF
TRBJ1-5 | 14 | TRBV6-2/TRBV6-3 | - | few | TGTGCCAGCAGTCAGATAGACGGCAATCAGCCCCAGCATTTT | CASSQIDGNQPQHF
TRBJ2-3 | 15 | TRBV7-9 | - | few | TGTGCCAGCAGCCGAGGGACTGTCAGTGCAGATACGCAGTATTTT | CASSRGTVSADTQYF
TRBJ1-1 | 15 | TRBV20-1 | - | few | TGCAGTGCTAGGGGCCGGACGGGTAGATCCGCTGAAGCTTTCTTT | CSARGRTGRSAEAFF
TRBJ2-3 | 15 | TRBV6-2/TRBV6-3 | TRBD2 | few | TGTGCCAGCAGTTGGAGGCGGGGGGGCGTAGATACGCAGTATTTT | CASSWRRGGVDTQYF
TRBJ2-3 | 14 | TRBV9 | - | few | TGTGCCAGCAGCGTACGGGGGAGCACAGATACGCAGTATTTT | CASSVRGSTDTQYF
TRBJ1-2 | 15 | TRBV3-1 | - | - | TGTGCCAGCGGTGAAGGGAGAGCCCGGAGCTATGGCTACACCTTC | CASGEGRARSYGYTF
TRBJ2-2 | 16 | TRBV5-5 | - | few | TGTGCCAGCAGCGATGGACGTATCTCCAGGACCGGGGAGCTGTTTTTT | CASSDGRISRTGELFF
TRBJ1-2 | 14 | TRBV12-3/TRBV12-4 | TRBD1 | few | TGTGCCAGCACCCCGACAGGGTTTAACTATGGCTACACCTTC | CASTPTGFNYGYTF